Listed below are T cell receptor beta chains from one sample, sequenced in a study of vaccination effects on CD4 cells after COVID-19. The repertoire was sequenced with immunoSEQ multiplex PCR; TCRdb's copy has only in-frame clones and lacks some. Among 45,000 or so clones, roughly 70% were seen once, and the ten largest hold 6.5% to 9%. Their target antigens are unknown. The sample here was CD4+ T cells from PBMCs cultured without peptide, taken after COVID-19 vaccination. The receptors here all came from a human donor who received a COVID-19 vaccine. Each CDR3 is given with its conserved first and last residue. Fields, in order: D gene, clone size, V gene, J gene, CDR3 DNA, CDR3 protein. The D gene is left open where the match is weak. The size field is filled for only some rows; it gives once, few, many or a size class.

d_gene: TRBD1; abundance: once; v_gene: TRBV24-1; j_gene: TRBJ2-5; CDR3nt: TGTGCCACCAGTAATGGGGACAGGGATTCGGAGACCCAGTACTTC; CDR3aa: CATSNGDRDSETQYF
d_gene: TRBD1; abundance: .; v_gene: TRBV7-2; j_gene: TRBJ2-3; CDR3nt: TGTGCCAGCAGCACCGGGACAGGGATGGATACGCAGTATTTT; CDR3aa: CASSTGTGMDTQYF
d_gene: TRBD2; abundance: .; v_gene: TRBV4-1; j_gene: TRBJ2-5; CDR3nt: TGCGCCAGCAGCCAAGAAATCGAACTAGCGGGAGAGGAGACCCAGTACTTC; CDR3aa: CASSQEIELAGEETQYF
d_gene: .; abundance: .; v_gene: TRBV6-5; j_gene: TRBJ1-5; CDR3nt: TGTGCCAGCAGTTACTCCATTAATCAGCCCCAGCATTTT; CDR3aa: CASSYSINQPQHF
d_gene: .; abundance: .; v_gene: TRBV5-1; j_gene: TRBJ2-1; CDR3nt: TGCGCCAGCAGCAAAACCTTGAATGAGCAGTTCTTC; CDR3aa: CASSKTLNEQFF
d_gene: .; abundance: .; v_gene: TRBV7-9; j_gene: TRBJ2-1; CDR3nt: TGTGCCAGCAGGGGCCGGGACCCGAGCTCCTACAATGAGCAGTTCTTC; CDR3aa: CASRGRDPSSYNEQFF
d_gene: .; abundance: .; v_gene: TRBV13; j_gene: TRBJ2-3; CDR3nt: TGTGCCAGCAGCCGCGGTCCAGATACGCAGTATTTT; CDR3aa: CASSRGPDTQYF
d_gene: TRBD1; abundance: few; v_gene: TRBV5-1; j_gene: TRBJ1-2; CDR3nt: TGCGCCAGCAGCTTGGCCCCAGGGGGAACCTATGGCTACACCTTC; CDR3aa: CASSLAPGGTYGYTF
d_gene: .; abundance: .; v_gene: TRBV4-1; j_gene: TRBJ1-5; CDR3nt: TGCGCCAGCAGCCAGAGGGAGTTGGACAATCAGCCCCAGCATTTT; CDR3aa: CASSQRELDNQPQHF
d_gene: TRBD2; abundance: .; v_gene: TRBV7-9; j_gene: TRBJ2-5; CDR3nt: TGTGCCAGCAGCCTAGGGGAGGGTTTGCAGACCCAGTACTTC; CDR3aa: CASSLGEGLQTQYF
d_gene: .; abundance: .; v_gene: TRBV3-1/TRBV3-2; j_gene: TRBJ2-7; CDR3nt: TGTGCCAGCAGCCAAGTTGGGGACTTCTACGAGCAGTACTTC; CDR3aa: CASSQVGDFYEQYF
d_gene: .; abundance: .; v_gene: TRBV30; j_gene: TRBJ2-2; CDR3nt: TGTGCCTGGAGTGTGGGAGAAACCGCGAACACCGGGGAGCTGTTTTTT; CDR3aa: CAWSVGETANTGELFF
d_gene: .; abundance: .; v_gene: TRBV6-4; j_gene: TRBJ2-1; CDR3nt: TGTGCCAGCAGTGTTGGGGGGGCGAGTTGGGATGAGCAGTTCTTC; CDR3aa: CASSVGGASWDEQFF
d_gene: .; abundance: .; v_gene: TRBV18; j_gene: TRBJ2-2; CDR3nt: TGTGCCAGCTCACCGACTACGAACACCGGGGAGCTGTTTTTT; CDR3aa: CASSPTTNTGELFF
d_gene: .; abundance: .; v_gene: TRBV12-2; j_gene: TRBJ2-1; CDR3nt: TGTGCAAGTCGCTTAGGGTGGGTGAAGGCCAGGGGTTACAATGAGCAGTTCTTC; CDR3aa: CASRLGWVKARGYNEQFF
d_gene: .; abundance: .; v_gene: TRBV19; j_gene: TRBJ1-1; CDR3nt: TGTGCCAGTAGTATAAATACAGGGTGGGATTGGAACACTGAAGCTTTCTTT; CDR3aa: CASSINTGWDWNTEAFF
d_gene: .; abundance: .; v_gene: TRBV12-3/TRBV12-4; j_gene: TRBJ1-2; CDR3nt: TGTGCCAGCAGTCTATTGGAGCACTATGGCTACACCTTC; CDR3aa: CASSLLEHYGYTF
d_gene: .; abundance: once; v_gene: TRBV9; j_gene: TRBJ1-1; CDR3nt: TGTGCCAGCAGCGTAGTGGGGTACACTGAAGCTTTCTTT; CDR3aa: CASSVVGYTEAFF
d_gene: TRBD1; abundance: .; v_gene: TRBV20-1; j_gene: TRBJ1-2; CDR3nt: TGCAGTTCCCGACAGGGCTATGGCTACACCTTC; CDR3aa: CSSRQGYGYTF
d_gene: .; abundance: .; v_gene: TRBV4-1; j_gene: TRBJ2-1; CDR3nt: TGCGCCAGCAGCCACTATTCGTCTCAATATGAGCAGTTCTTC; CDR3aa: CASSHYSSQYEQFF
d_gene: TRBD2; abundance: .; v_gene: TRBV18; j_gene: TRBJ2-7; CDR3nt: TGTGCCAGCTCTTCCATGACGCGGGAGGGCGAGCAGTACTTC; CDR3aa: CASSSMTREGEQYF
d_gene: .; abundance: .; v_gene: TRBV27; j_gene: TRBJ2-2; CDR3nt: TGTGCCAGCAGTTTTTTAGCTAGGGACACCGCGAACACCGGGGAGCTGTTTTTT; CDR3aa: CASSFLARDTANTGELFF
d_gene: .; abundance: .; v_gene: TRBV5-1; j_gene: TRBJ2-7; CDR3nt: TGCGCCAGCAGCCGCACGACCTACGAGCAGTACTTC; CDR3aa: CASSRTTYEQYF
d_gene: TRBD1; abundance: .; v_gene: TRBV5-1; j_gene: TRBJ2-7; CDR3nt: TGCGCCAGCAGCGCGGGGACAGGGGTTGGGGAGCAGTACTTC; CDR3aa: CASSAGTGVGEQYF
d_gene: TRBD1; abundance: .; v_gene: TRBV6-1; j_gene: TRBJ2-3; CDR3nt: TGTGCCAGCAGTGAAGCGCTACAGGGGGACGATACGCAGTATTTT; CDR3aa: CASSEALQGDDTQYF
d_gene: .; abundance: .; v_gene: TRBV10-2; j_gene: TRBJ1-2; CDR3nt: TGCGCCAGCAGTGGGTCCAGGGAGGGAAACTATGGCTACACCTTC; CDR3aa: CASSGSREGNYGYTF
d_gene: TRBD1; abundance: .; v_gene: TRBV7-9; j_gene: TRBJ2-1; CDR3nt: TGTGCCAGCAACAAGGAGACAGGGGGCTGGAATGAGCAGTTCTTC; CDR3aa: CASNKETGGWNEQFF
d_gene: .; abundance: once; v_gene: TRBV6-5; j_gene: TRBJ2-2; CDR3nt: TGTGCCAGCAGTATAAGGGGACCTACCGGGGAGCTGTTTTTT; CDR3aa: CASSIRGPTGELFF
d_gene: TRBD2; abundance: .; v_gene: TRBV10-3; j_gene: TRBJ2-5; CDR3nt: TGTGCCTCCACTAGCGGGGGGGTGTACCAAGAGACCCAGTACTTC; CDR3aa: CASTSGGVYQETQYF
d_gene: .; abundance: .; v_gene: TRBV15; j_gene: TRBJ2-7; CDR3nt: TGTGCCACCAGCAGAGATGAGGTCGAGCTAGCCTACGAGCAGTACTTC; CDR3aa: CATSRDEVELAYEQYF
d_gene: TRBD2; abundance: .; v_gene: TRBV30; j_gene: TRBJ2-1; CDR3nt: TGTGCCTGGAGTCTAGCGGGGGAGCAGTTCTTC; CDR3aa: CAWSLAGEQFF
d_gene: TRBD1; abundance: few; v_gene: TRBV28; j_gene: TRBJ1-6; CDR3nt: TGTGCCAGCAGTTTAGGGACAGGGGGCAACTCACCCCTCCACTTT; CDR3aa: CASSLGTGGNSPLHF
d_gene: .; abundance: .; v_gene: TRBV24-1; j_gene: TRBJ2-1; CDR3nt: TGTGCCACCAGTGATCCGGGGGCGAGCAATGAGCAGTTCTTC; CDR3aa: CATSDPGASNEQFF
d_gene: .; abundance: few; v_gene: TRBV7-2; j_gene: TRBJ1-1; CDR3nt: TGTGCCAGCAGCTTAGTGGTGGGCTTGAACACTGAAGCTTTCTTT; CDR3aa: CASSLVVGLNTEAFF
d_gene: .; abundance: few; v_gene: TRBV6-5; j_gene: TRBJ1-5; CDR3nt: TGTGCCAGCAGTTACAGGGCTGGACAGCCCCAGCATTTT; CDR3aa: CASSYRAGQPQHF
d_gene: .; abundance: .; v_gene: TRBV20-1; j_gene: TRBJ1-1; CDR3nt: TGCAGTGCTAGATTGAACACTGAAGCTTTCTTT; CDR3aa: CSARLNTEAFF
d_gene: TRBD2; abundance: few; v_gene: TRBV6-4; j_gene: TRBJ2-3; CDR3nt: TGTGCCAGCAGTGAGGGACTAGCCACAGATACGCAGTATTTT; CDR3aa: CASSEGLATDTQYF
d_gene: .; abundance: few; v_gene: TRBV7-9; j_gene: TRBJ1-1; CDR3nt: TGTGCCAGCAGCGCCGTTGGAGATGAAGCTTTCTTT; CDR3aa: CASSAVGDEAFF
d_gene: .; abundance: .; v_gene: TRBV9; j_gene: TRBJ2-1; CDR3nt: TGTGCCAGCAGCCTAGTCGGCAATGAGCAGTTCTTC; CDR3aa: CASSLVGNEQFF
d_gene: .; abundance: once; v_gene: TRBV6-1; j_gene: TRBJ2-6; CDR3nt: TGTGCCAGCAGTGACATACTATCTGGGGCCAACGTCCTGACTTTC; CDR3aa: CASSDILSGANVLTF
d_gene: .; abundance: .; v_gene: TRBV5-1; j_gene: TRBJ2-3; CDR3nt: TGCGCCAGCAGCTTGGGGGCGCTGACTAGCACAGATACGCAGTATTTT; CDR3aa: CASSLGALTSTDTQYF
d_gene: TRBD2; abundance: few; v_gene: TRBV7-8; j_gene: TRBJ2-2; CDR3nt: TGTGCCAGCAGCTTTAGCGGGGGGACCGGGGAGCTGTTTTTT; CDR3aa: CASSFSGGTGELFF
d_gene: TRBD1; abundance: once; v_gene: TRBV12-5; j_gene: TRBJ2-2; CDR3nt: TGTGCTAGTGGTGCGGCGAGGGGGCAAGGCACCGGGGAGCTGTTTTTT; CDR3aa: CASGAARGQGTGELFF
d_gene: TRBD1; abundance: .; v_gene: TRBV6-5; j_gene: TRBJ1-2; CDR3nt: TGTGCCAGCACTGTGGGACAGCAGTCTTATGGCTACACCTTC; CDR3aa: CASTVGQQSYGYTF
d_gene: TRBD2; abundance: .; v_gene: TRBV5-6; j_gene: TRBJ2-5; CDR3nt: TGTGCCAGCAGCGGACTAGCGGGGGGGCGGGAGACCCAGTACTTC; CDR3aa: CASSGLAGGRETQYF
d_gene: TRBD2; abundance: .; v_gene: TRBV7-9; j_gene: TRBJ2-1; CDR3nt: TGTGCCAGCAGTCTAGCGGGGAGCTCCTACAATGAGCAGTTCTTC; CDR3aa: CASSLAGSSYNEQFF
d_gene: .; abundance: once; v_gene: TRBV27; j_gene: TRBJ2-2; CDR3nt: TGTGCCAGCAGTTGGTACACCGGGGAGCTGTTTTTT; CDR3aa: CASSWYTGELFF
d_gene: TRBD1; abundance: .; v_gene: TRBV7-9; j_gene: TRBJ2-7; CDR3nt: TGTGCCAGCAGCTGGACAGGGGACGAATCCTCCTACGAGCAGTACTTC; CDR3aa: CASSWTGDESSYEQYF
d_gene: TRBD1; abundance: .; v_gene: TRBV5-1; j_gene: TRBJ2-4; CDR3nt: TGCGCCAGCAGCTTTCGGTCGTCAGGGGGCGTTATGGGAAACATTCAGTACTTC; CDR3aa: CASSFRSSGGVMGNIQYF
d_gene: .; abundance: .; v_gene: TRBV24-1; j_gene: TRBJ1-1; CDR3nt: TGTGCCACCGCAGAGGGGGGGTTGAACACTGAAGCTTTCTTT; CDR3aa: CATAEGGLNTEAFF
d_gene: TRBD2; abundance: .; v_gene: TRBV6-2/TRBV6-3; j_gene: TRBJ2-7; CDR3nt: TGTGCCAGCAGCCCAACCCGACTAGCGGGGGGCTACGAGCAGTACTTC; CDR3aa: CASSPTRLAGGYEQYF
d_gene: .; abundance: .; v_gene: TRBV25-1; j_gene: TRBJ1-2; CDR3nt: TGTGCCAGCATAGGTACGGGGAGGACAGCTTTAAACTATGGCTACACCTTC; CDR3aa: CASIGTGRTALNYGYTF
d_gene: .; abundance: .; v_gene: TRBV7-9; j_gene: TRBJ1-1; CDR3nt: TGTGCCAGCAGCTTAGCGTTGGCGGGTTTGAACACTGAAGCTTTCTTT; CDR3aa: CASSLALAGLNTEAFF
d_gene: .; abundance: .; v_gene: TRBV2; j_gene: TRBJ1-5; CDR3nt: TGTGCCAGCAGGGAGGAGGGGGGCAATAATCAGCCCCAGCATTTT; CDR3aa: CASREEGGNNQPQHF
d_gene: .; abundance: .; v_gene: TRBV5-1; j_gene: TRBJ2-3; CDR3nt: TGCGCCAGCAGCTTGGAGGGGATCCCCACAGATACGCAGTATTTT; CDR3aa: CASSLEGIPTDTQYF
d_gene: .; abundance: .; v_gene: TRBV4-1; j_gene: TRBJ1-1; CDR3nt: TGCGCCAGCAGCCAAGAGGAACTGAACACTGAAGCTTTCTTT; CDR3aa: CASSQEELNTEAFF
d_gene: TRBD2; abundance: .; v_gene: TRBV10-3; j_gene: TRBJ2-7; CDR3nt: TGTGCCATTACTAGCGGCTCCTACGAGCAGTACTTC; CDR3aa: CAITSGSYEQYF
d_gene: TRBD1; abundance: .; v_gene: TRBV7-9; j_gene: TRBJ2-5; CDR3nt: TGTGCCAGCAGCGATACAGGGGGCTCGAAGACCCAGTACTTC; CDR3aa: CASSDTGGSKTQYF